The rows below give T cell receptor beta chains drawn from one sample of a study of T cell repertoires in aging, cancer and after chemotherapy. TCRdb analysed the multiplex PCR reads with MiXCR anew, one entry per CDR3 protein. The sample includes about 11,000 distinct CDR3 sequences, less than 35% of them seen just once. Sequencing input: blood. These receptors were collected from a human donor in good health. The donor label of this sample is uncertain. CDR3s include the opening cysteine and the closing phenylalanine or tryptophan. D genes are given only for firm matches. The listing skips clone size in some rows; elsewhere it reads once, few, many or a size class.

d_gene: -
v_gene: TRBV10-3
j_gene: TRBJ1-5
abundance: few
CDR3aa: CAISAQESNQPQHF
CDR3nt: TGTGCCATCAGTGCGCAGGAGTCGAATCAGCCCCAGCATTTT

d_gene: TRBD1
v_gene: TRBV18
j_gene: TRBJ1-2
abundance: few
CDR3aa: CASSTGTGNYGYTF
CDR3nt: TGTGCCAGCTCAACAGGGACAGGGAATTATGGCTACACCTTC

d_gene: -
v_gene: TRBV5-5
j_gene: TRBJ2-1
abundance: few
CDR3aa: CASSLNVGTYNEQFF
CDR3nt: TGTGCCAGCAGCTTGAACGTCGGAACCTACAATGAGCAGTTCTTC

d_gene: TRBD2
v_gene: TRBV18
j_gene: TRBJ2-1
abundance: few
CDR3aa: CASSPTREGNEQFF
CDR3nt: TGTGCCAGCTCACCAACGAGGGAGGGGAATGAGCAGTTCTTC

d_gene: -
v_gene: TRBV11-2
j_gene: TRBJ1-2
abundance: few
CDR3aa: CASSPLPAGDGYTF
CDR3nt: TGTGCCAGCAGCCCCCTCCCGGCAGGGGATGGCTACACCTTC

d_gene: -
v_gene: TRBV19
j_gene: TRBJ2-5
abundance: -
CDR3aa: CASSIDPGVIETQYF
CDR3nt: TGTGCCAGTAGTATAGATCCCGGGGTCATAGAGACCCAGTACTTC

d_gene: -
v_gene: TRBV6-4
j_gene: TRBJ2-1
abundance: -
CDR3aa: CASSDGDAHNEQFF
CDR3nt: TGTGCCAGCAGTGACGGGGACGCCCACAATGAGCAGTTCTTC

d_gene: TRBD1
v_gene: TRBV7-2
j_gene: TRBJ2-7
abundance: few
CDR3aa: CASSLAGDRGGEQYF
CDR3nt: TGTGCCAGCAGCTTAGCGGGGGACAGGGGGGGTGAGCAGTACTTC

d_gene: -
v_gene: TRBV5-6
j_gene: TRBJ2-3
abundance: medium-sized
CDR3aa: CASSFEGGLTGTDTQYF
CDR3nt: TGTGCCAGCAGCTTTGAGGGGGGGCTAACCGGCACAGATACGCAGTATTTT

d_gene: -
v_gene: TRBV24-1
j_gene: TRBJ2-1
abundance: -
CDR3aa: CATSDLSGVTPNEQFF
CDR3nt: TGTGCCACCAGTGATTTGTCAGGGGTCACCCCCAATGAGCAGTTCTTC

d_gene: TRBD1
v_gene: TRBV5-1
j_gene: TRBJ2-3
abundance: -
CDR3aa: CASSPDRVYTDTQYF
CDR3nt: TGCGCCAGCAGCCCAGACAGGGTCTACACAGATACGCAGTATTTT

d_gene: -
v_gene: TRBV30
j_gene: TRBJ2-6
abundance: -
CDR3aa: CAWSTFYQSLSGANVLTF
CDR3nt: TGTGCCTGGAGCACTTTTTATCAAAGCCTCTCTGGGGCCAACGTCCTGACTTTC

d_gene: -
v_gene: TRBV7-3
j_gene: TRBJ2-6
abundance: -
CDR3aa: CASGSGANVLTF
CDR3nt: TGTGCCAGCGGGTCTGGGGCCAACGTCCTGACTTTC

d_gene: TRBD2
v_gene: TRBV13
j_gene: TRBJ2-1
abundance: few
CDR3aa: CASSSVESGGLSYNEQFF
CDR3nt: TGTGCCAGCAGCTCTGTGGAAAGCGGGGGATTATCCTACAATGAGCAGTTCTTC